The 15 T cell receptor beta chains below all came from one sample that was sequenced in a study of cytomegalovirus exposure and HLA in healthy donors. The study ran its PCR with 60 Vbeta and 13 Jbeta primers. The repertoire was sequenced with immunoSEQ multiplex PCR; TCRdb's copy has only in-frame clones and lacks some. The profile shows over 150,000 clones, 65% to 90% of them singletons. Input material: PBMCs. The origin of the receptors is a man in his fifties or sixties in good health and CMV-seropositive.

The CDR3 DNA sequence: TGTGCCAGCAGCGTAGGCCGGGAAAGCTCCTACGAGCAGTACTTC. Residues: CASSVGRESSYEQYF. This sequence joins TRBV9 and TRBJ2-7; possible D gene TRBD2, 5 bases. The V gene's germline CDR1 is SGDLS and CDR2 YYNGEE. This CDR3 comprises 15 residues. Trimming stripped 0 bases from V and 0 bases from J, with 10 bases between.

V gene TRBV5-1 combines with J gene TRBJ1-2; perhaps TRBD1 as D (6 bases). This CDR3 spans 13 amino acids. Trimming left V 5 bases short and J 2 bases short, with 10 bases between. Germline V gene data show CDR1 as SGHRS and CDR2 as YFSETQ. CDR3 sequence reads: CASRIDRNYGYTF. CDR3 DNA: TGCGCCAGCAGGATTGACAGGAACTATGGCTACACCTTC.

The gene calls are TRBV19 and TRBJ2-5; 9 bases agree with TRBD1. Trimming took 8 bases from V and 4 from J; bases not matched to a gene: 8. Per the germline V gene, CDR1 is LNHDA and CDR2 is SQIVND (reference sequence). The CDR3 runs 14 residues. CDR3 sequence (DNA): TGTGCCAGTGGCCGGACAGGGGTAGGAGAGACCCAGTACTTC. Amino acid sequence: CASGRTGVGETQYF.

The V and J genes are TRBV9 and TRBJ2-3; TRBD1 might be the D (6 bases). The germline gives CDR1 SGDLS, CDR2 YYNGEE. The CDR3 runs to 18 residues. With 0 bases removed from V and 1 base from J, the gap between germline ends came to 18 bases. CDR3 loop: CASSVDRWGRVGTDTQYF. DNA of the CDR3: TGTGCCAGCAGCGTAGATAGGTGGGGGCGAGTCGGCACAGATACGCAGTATTTT.

This chain uses TRBV5-6 with TRBJ2-7, with D perhaps matching TRBD1 (5 bases). The germline V and J ends were trimmed by 4 bases and 5 bases, with 13 bases remaining between them. Germline V lookup: CDR1 SGHDT, CDR2 YYEEEE. The CDR3 has 13 residues. The CDR3 DNA sequence: TGTGCCAGCAGCCCTCAGGGAACGGACGAGCAGTACTTC. This gives the protein CASSPQGTDEQYF.

This clone was seen once. The chain joins TRBV4-1 to TRBJ1-1; a weak D match, TRBD1 (5 bases). Looked up from germline, CDR1 is MGHRA and CDR2 is YSYEKL. Trimming left V 3 bases short and J 0 bases short, with 14 bases between. The CDR3 contains 16 residues. Written as DNA, the CDR3 is TGCGCCAGCAGCCAGGCCTACAGGAGAATGAACACTGAAGCTTTCTTT. As protein: CASSQAYRRMNTEAFF.

V gene TRBV28 combines with J gene TRBJ2-5; tentatively, D is TRBD2 (5 bases). The CDR3 has 12 residues. Trimming took 7 bases from V and 5 from J, leaving 11 bases between them. The germline CDR1 and CDR2 sequences are MDHEN and SYDVKM. CDR3 nucleotides: TGTGCCAGCAATGAGGGCTCGGAGACCCAGTACTTC. Its protein product is CASNEGSETQYF.

The chain links TRBV6-1 to TRBJ2-7, with 7 bases fitting TRBD2. The germline gives CDR1 MNHNS, CDR2 SASEGT. The CDR3 loop spans 13 amino acids. V gave up 5 bases and J gave up 6 bases; unmatched junction bases: 7. CDR3 bases: TGTGCCAGCAGTCCGACTAGCATGAGCGAGCAGTACTTC. This sequence encodes CASSPTSMSEQYF.

The rearrangement joins TRBV2 to TRBJ2-7; 7 bases are a match to TRBD2. Losses at the gene ends were 8 bases for V and 3 bases for J; bases not matched to a gene: 10. This CDR3 contains 14 residues. Per the germline V gene, CDR1 is SNHLY and CDR2 is FYNNEI. The CDR3 sequence is CASAERDGNYEQYF. The CDR3 DNA reads as TGTGCCAGCGCAGAGCGGGACGGAAACTACGAGCAGTACTTC. Drawing the rest from reference TRBV2 and TRBJ2-7, the complete variable domain is EPEVTQTPSHQVTQMGQEVILRCVPISNHLYFYWYRQILGQKVEFLVSFYNNEISEKSEIFDDQFSVERPDGSNFTLKIRSTKLEDSAMYFCASAERDGNYEQYFGPGTRLTVT.

This chain uses TRBV7-9 with TRBJ1-4; 8 bases are a match to TRBD1. CDR1 and CDR2 (germline): SEHNR, FQNEAQ (reference sequence). This CDR3 is built from 16 residues. The V and J ends lost 3 bases and 3 bases, in that order; junction bases with no gene match: 6. The CDR3 DNA reads TGTGCCAGCAGCTTCCTCAGGGGGCTTTCTAATGAAAAACTGTTTTTT. It encodes CASSFLRGLSNEKLFF.

This chain uses TRBV9 with TRBJ2-7; TRBD1 agrees at 10 bases. Germline trimming cut 0 bases from V and 7 bases from J; bases unmatched to any gene: 7. CDR1 is SGDLS, CDR2 YYNGEE, per germline. CDR3 length: 15 amino acids. CDR3 nucleotides: TGTGCCAGCAGCGTAGGACAGGGGGCTTTGTCGGAGCAGTACTTC. Translation: CASSVGQGALSEQYF.

The chain employs TRBV6-6 and TRBJ1-5; 7 bases are a match to TRBD1. CDR1 and CDR2 from the germline V gene are MNHNY and SVGAGI (reference sequence). The CDR3 contains 14 residues. V lost 5 bases to trimming and J lost 4 bases; unmatched junction nucleotides: 5. The CDR3 DNA follows: TGTGCCAGCAGTACGACAGGGAGTAATCAGCCCCAGCATTTT. Amino acid sequence: CASSTTGSNQPQHF.

J is TRBJ2-1 and V is TRBV6-5; TRBD1 aligns across 8 bases. CDR1 MNHEY and CDR2 SVGAGI come from the germline V gene. The trim removed 6 bases at V and 4 bases at J, leaving 5 bases unmatched. This CDR3 is 14 amino acids long. CDR3 amino acids: CASRARTGYNEQFF. The CDR3 region has the DNA TGTGCCAGCAGAGCCCGGACAGGGTACAATGAGCAGTTCTTC.

The gene calls are TRBV7-8 and TRBJ2-2, with TRBD1 as a possible D gene (6 bases). The CDR3 covers 16 residues. Germline V gene lookup returns CDR1 SGHVS and CDR2 FQNEAQ. Trimming removed 0 bases from V and 2 bases from J, with 10 bases in between. CDR3 in amino acids: CASSLASGTNTGELFF. The CDR3 DNA reads as TGTGCCAGCAGCTTAGCGTCGGGGACAAACACCGGGGAGCTGTTTTTT.

The rearrangement joins TRBV6-5 to TRBJ1-1, with D tentatively TRBD1 (6 bases). Per germline, CDR1 MNHEY and CDR2 SVGAGI. Trimming shortened V by 5 bases and J by 5 bases, and 15 bases separated the two germline ends. The CDR3 consists of 14 residues. The CDR3 DNA is TGTGCCAGCAGTAGTCCCAGGGGCGGAACTGAAGCTTTCTTT. This translates into CASSSPRGGTEAFF.